Listed below are T cell receptor beta chains from one sample, sequenced in a study of blood T cell repertoires in COVID-19. Profiling relied on immunoSEQ multiplex PCR, and the TCRdb table lists in-frame clones only, not all of them. This sample carries 85,000 to 120,000 clones, approximately 82% of them seen once, and the ten largest clones take approximately 9.9%. The sample was peripheral blood. All receptors come from a man between 60 and 75 years old with active or convalescent COVID-19. CDR3s include the opening cysteine and the closing phenylalanine or tryptophan. A D gene is named only where the DNA matches it firmly. The listing skips clone size in some rows; elsewhere it reads once, few, many or a size class.

TRBD1,TRBJ1-6,few,TRBV5-6,CASSDGTEDSPLHF,TGTGCCAGCAGCGACGGGACAGAAGATTCACCCCTCCACTTT
TRBD1,TRBJ1-2,-,TRBV6-1,CASSLDRGNYGYTF,TGTGCCAGCAGTTTGGACAGGGGGAACTATGGCTACACCTTC
-,TRBJ2-5,-,TRBV5-1,CASSLGSQGWEETQYF,TGCGCCAGCAGCTTGGGATCGCAGGGATGGGAAGAGACCCAGTACTTC
TRBD2,TRBJ2-1,-,TRBV27,CASGRTSSLYEQFF,TGTGCCAGCGGGCGGACTAGCTCTCTCTATGAGCAGTTCTTC
-,TRBJ1-2,-,TRBV27,CASSSRLQGSYGYTF,TGTGCCAGCAGTTCCCGACTACAGGGAAGCTATGGCTACACCTTC
-,TRBJ2-1,-,TRBV20-1,CSASSDNEQFF,TGCAGTGCCTCGTCGGACAATGAGCAGTTCTTC
-,TRBJ2-5,-,TRBV4-3,CASSQDRDFTQETQYF,TGCGCCAGCAGCCAAGATCGAGACTTTACGCAAGAGACCCAGTACTTC
-,TRBJ2-2,-,TRBV7-9,CASSVMGGTNTGELFF,TGTGCCAGCAGCGTTATGGGGGGTACGAACACCGGGGAGCTGTTTTTT
TRBD1,TRBJ2-6,few,TRBV18,CASSPRGLRANVLTF,TGTGCCAGCTCACCCAGGGGGTTGCGGGCCAACGTCCTGACTTTC
TRBD2,TRBJ2-1,-,TRBV7-2,CASSLAGGSGNEQFF,TGTGCCAGCAGCCTAGCGGGAGGGTCAGGCAATGAGCAGTTCTTC
TRBD2,TRBJ2-3,-,TRBV7-9,CASRRGVTDTQYF,TGTGCCAGCAGACGGGGGGTGACAGATACGCAGTATTTT
TRBD1,TRBJ2-5,-,TRBV18,CASSSGTGRETQYF,TGTGCCAGCTCTTCCGGGACAGGGAGGGAGACCCAGTACTTC
-,TRBJ2-1,-,TRBV18,CASSLGLGDEQFF,TGTGCCAGCTCGCTGGGGTTAGGGGATGAGCAGTTCTTC
TRBD2,TRBJ2-7,-,TRBV18,CASSPDRLAGLYEQYF,TGTGCCAGCTCCCCGGACCGACTAGCGGGGCTCTACGAGCAGTACTTC
TRBD2,TRBJ2-7,-,TRBV4-1,CASSQDRGTSGRSYEQYF,TGCGCCAGCAGCCAAGATAGGGGGACTAGCGGGAGGTCCTACGAGCAGTACTTC
TRBD2,TRBJ2-5,-,TRBV7-9,CASSLGLAGGRGQETQYF,TGTGCCAGCAGCTTAGGACTAGCGGGAGGTCGGGGCCAAGAGACCCAGTACTTC
-,TRBJ1-5,once,TRBV10-1,CASSLTSEGQPQHF,TGCGCCAGCAGTTTGACATCGGAAGGTCAGCCCCAGCATTTT
TRBD1,TRBJ1-5,-,TRBV27,CASSPRGTGNQPQHF,TGTGCCAGCAGCCCCAGGGGGACTGGGAATCAGCCCCAGCATTTT
-,TRBJ1-1,-,TRBV13,CASSSLRDSGYTEAFF,TGTGCCAGCAGCTCGCTCCGGGACTCGGGTTACACTGAAGCTTTCTTT
TRBD1,TRBJ1-3,few,TRBV27,CASSFAGGPIYF,TGTGCCAGCAGTTTCGCAGGGGGCCCCATATATTTT
-,TRBJ2-4,-,TRBV2,CATVGRAKNIQYF,TGTGCCACCGTCGGGAGAGCCAAAAACATTCAGTACTTC
-,TRBJ1-5,-,TRBV29-1,CSVERPGQPQHF,TGCAGCGTTGAACGTCCGGGTCAGCCCCAGCATTTT
TRBD1,TRBJ1-1,-,TRBV29-1,CSAHPTGAGEAFF,TGCAGCGCCCACCCGACAGGGGCTGGTGAAGCTTTCTTT
TRBD2,TRBJ2-1,-,TRBV5-8,CASSLTSGRVSYNEQFF,TGTGCCAGCAGCCTGACTAGCGGGAGGGTCTCCTACAATGAGCAGTTCTTC
TRBD1,TRBJ1-2,-,TRBV7-6,CASSPFTRLSGQGLDTF,TGTGCCAGCAGCCCTTTCACCCGGCTGTCGGGACAGGGGCTTGACACCTTC
-,TRBJ2-3,once,TRBV18,CASSPQRSTDTQYF,TGTGCCAGCTCTCCCCAGCGAAGCACAGATACGCAGTATTTT
-,TRBJ2-5,-,TRBV5-1,CASSYGHQETQYF,TGCGCCAGCAGCTACGGACACCAGGAGACCCAGTACTTC
-,TRBJ2-5,-,TRBV10-3,CAISGREETQYF,TGTGCCATCAGCGGGCGGGAAGAGACCCAGTACTTC
-,TRBJ1-1,-,TRBV9,CASSPERTLNTEAFF,TGTGCCAGCAGCCCCGAGCGGACCCTGAACACTGAAGCTTTCTTT
-,TRBJ1-2,-,TRBV9,CASSPRGGGGYGYTF,TGTGCCAGCAGCCCCCGAGGTGGGGGAGGCTATGGCTACACCTTC
TRBD2,TRBJ2-1,-,TRBV18,CASSPLRLSGGSYNEQFF,TGTGCCAGCTCACCACTAAGACTCAGCGGGGGCTCCTACAATGAGCAGTTCTTC
TRBD2,TRBJ2-1,-,TRBV19,CASRVAGTSGRDPYNEQFF,TGTGCCAGTAGGGTCGCGGGGACTAGCGGGAGGGACCCCTACAATGAGCAGTTCTTC
-,TRBJ1-3,-,TRBV4-3,CASSQRTASSGNTIYF,TGCGCCAGCAGCCAGCGGACAGCCAGCTCTGGAAACACCATATATTTT
TRBD1,TRBJ1-5,-,TRBV7-2,CASSPRTGNNQPQHF,TGTGCCAGCAGCCCAAGGACAGGGAACAATCAGCCCCAGCATTTT
TRBD1,TRBJ1-3,-,TRBV2,CASRGTDSGNTIYF,TGTGCCAGCAGGGGGACAGACTCTGGAAACACCATATATTTT
-,TRBJ2-6,once,TRBV6-5,CASSSQGAGANVLTF,TGTGCCAGCAGTTCACAGGGTGCTGGGGCCAACGTCCTGACTTTC
TRBD1,TRBJ2-2,-,TRBV19,CASSARDRGSNTGELFF,TGTGCCAGTAGTGCCCGGGACAGGGGGTCGAACACCGGGGAGCTGTTTTTT
-,TRBJ2-1,-,TRBV14,CASSQVGGNEQFF,TGTGCCAGCAGCCAAGTTGGAGGCAATGAGCAGTTCTTC
-,TRBJ2-1,-,TRBV10-1,CASSGAGPYNEQFF,TGCGCCAGCAGTGGTGCGGGACCATACAATGAGCAGTTCTTC
TRBD1,TRBJ1-5,-,TRBV7-2,CASSLQGNQPQHF,TGTGCCAGCAGTCTACAGGGGAATCAGCCCCAGCATTTT
-,TRBJ2-7,few,TRBV28,CASTVGGRVYEQYF,TGTGCCAGCACCGTGGGAGGACGGGTCTACGAGCAGTACTTC
TRBD1,TRBJ2-7,few,TRBV6-6,CASSNLPGQGPYEQYF,TGTGCCAGCAGTAATCTTCCGGGACAGGGGCCCTACGAGCAGTACTTC